One sample yielded the 24 T cell receptor beta chains listed below, sequenced in a study of T cells in Graves' hyperthyroidism and ophthalmopathy. Researchers amplified the TCR beta CDR3 regions from RNA transcripts. TCR CDR3 underwent first-round RT-PCR with the HTBI primer set. Each CDR3 protein gets one entry after TCRdb re-called the multiplex PCR reads with MiXCR. The sample yields about 640,000 distinct CDR3 sequences, roughly 20% seen once. The sequenced sample was blood. The receptor source for this set is a man aged 30 to 39 with Graves' ophthalmopathy.

The chain couples TRBV4-1 to TRBJ2-3; TRBD2 might be the D (6 bases). V gave up 1 base and J gave up 4 bases, with 15 bases separating them. Germline values: CDR1 MGHRA, CDR2 YSYEKL. The CDR3 consists of 16 residues. CDR3 nucleotide sequence: TGCGCCAGCAGCCAAGGAGGGCGGGGAGTTGCAGATACGCAGTATTTT. This encodes CASSQGGRGVADTQYF.

The genes are TRBV18 and TRBJ1-4; tentatively, D is TRBD1 (6 bases). The germline V and J ends were trimmed by 3 bases and 6 bases, with 17 bases remaining between them. CDR3 length equals 16 residues. Germline lookup yields CDR1 KGHSH and CDR2 LQKENI. The DNA of the CDR3 is TGTGCCAGCTCACCCGGACAGACCACCACTCATGAAAAACTGTTTTTT. Its protein product is CASSPGQTTTHEKLFF.

The V call is TRBV5-1, the J call TRBJ2-7, with unresolved D. The germline gives CDR1 SGHRS, CDR2 YFSETQ. This CDR3 region has 14 residues. The V gene lost 3 bases and the J gene lost 1 base, with 11 bases spanning the gap. The CDR3 nucleotides read TGCGCCAGCAGCTCCTTCAAAGGGTCCTACGAGCAGTACTTC. Its protein is CASSSFKGSYEQYF.

Comments on this clonotype: Given a much more abundant clone one base away, this may be a read error. Given the absence of the conserved phenylalanine or tryptophan at the CDR3 end, a read error is likely. CDR3 protein: CASARGARKDEQFS. The DNA of the CDR3 is TGTGCCAGCGCGAGGGGCGCTAGGAAGGATGAGCAGTTCTCC. The chain carries TRBV7-2 and TRBJ2-1; D may correspond to TRBD1 or TRBD2 (5 bases each). Germline CDR1 reads SGHTA; CDR2 reads FQGNSA. There are 14 residues in the CDR3. Trimming took 8 bases from V and 8 from J, leaving 19 bases between them.

This clonotype was recorded at least ten times. The chain combines TRBV3-1 with TRBJ2-7; the D is unclear. With 1 base removed from V and 7 bases from J, the gap between germline ends came to 5 bases. The V gene's germline CDR1 is LGHDT and CDR2 YNNKEL (reference sequence). The length of the CDR3 is 11 residues. The CDR3 nucleotides are TGTGCCAGCAGCCAAGGTCTAGAGCAGTACTTC. Its protein is CASSQGLEQYF.

The chain employs TRBV3-1 and TRBJ2-6, with no clear D. The CDR3 loop spans 11 amino acids. Trimming left V 8 bases short and J 4 bases short, with 3 bases between. Germline values: CDR1 LGHDT, CDR2 YNNKEL (reference sequence). The CDR3 loop is CASSGANVLTF. The CDR3 nucleotides read TGTGCCAGCTCCGGGGCCAACGTCCTGACTTTC.

This sequence joins TRBV30 and TRBJ2-1, with TRBD1 matching 8 bases. V dropped 2 bases and J dropped 10; count of bases not matched to a gene: 7. The CDR3 runs 13 residues. The V gene's germline CDR1 is GTSNPN and CDR2 SVGIG (reference sequence). Here the CDR3 DNA reads TGTGCCTGGAGTACTTCAGGGGGCGGGGAGCAGTTCTTC. Amino acids: CAWSTSGGGEQFF.

V gene TRBV19 combines with J gene TRBJ2-5, with 9 bases matching TRBD1. Unmatched junction bases numbered 11, after V lost 4 bases and J lost 5 bases. Per germline, CDR1 LNHDA and CDR2 SQIVND (reference sequence). The CDR3 length is 16 residues. The CDR3 bases are TGTGCCAGTAGTACCATCCGGGACAGGGTAGTTGAGACCCAGTACTTC. Its protein is CASSTIRDRVVETQYF.

In its sample, this clonotype was seen a few times. The chain is built from TRBV19 and TRBJ1-1; D is uncertain. From germline, CDR1 is LNHDA and CDR2 SQIVND (reference sequence). Trimming took 5 bases from V and 5 from J, leaving 9 bases between them. The CDR3 has 12 amino acids. The DNA for the CDR3 is TGTGCCAGTAGTCATCAGCAAACTGAAGCTTTCTTT. It is translated as CASSHQQTEAFF.

Notes on this clonotype: The junction departs from germline at one end; a sequencing error may be responsible. The rearrangement joins TRBV27 to TRBJ2-1; the match to TRBD2 covers 10 bases. Germline V gives CDR1 MNHEY, CDR2 SMNVEV (reference sequence). This CDR3 has 15 residues. The CDR3 nucleotides are TGTGCCAGCGGTTTATCAGCGGGAGGGCTCAATGAGCAGTTCTTC. Translation gives CASGLSAGGLNEQFF.

This clonotype occurred a few times. The chain carries TRBV19 and TRBJ1-2, with D unresolved. Germline CDR1 LNHDA, CDR2 SQIVND (reference sequence). The CDR3 contains 13 residues. Deletions cut 6 bases from V and 2 bases from J, with 10 bases between. The CDR3 is CASRGGSNYGYTF. CDR3 coding DNA: TGTGCCAGTAGGGGAGGCTCCAACTATGGCTACACCTTC.

In its sample, this clonotype was seen many times. The V and J genes are TRBV11-2 and TRBJ2-1, with a possible D match to TRBD2 (6 bases). CDR1 and CDR2 from the germline V gene are SGHAT and FQNNGV. CDR3 length equals 18 residues. V shed 5 bases and J shed 3 bases, with 23 bases lying between them. DNA for the CDR3: TGTGCCAGCAGCCCCGAGGTAATTGAGGACTACCTCTACAATGAGCAGTTCTTC. This sequence encodes CASSPEVIEDYLYNEQFF.

The gene calls are TRBV5-4 and TRBJ2-2; 16 bases match TRBD2. The germline V gene has CDR1 SGHNT and CDR2 YYREEE (reference sequence). The CDR3 is 17 residues long. With 3 bases clipped from V and 4 bases from J, the junction kept 3 bases outside the gene matches. The CDR3 reads CASSSGTSGRGTGELFF. The DNA for the CDR3 is TGTGCCAGCAGCTCCGGGACTAGCGGGAGGGGCACCGGGGAGCTGTTTTTT. Complete variable domain (other parts from reference TRBV5-4 and TRBJ2-2): ETGVTQSPTHLIKTRGQQVTLRCSSQSGHNTVSWYQQALGQGPQFIFQYYREEENGRGNFPPRFSGLQFPNYSSELNVNALELDDSALYLCASSSGTSGRGTGELFFGEGSRLTVL.

With respect to this clonotype: A much larger clone lies a single base off, so this may be a read error. The chain has TRBV20-1 and TRBJ2-3; 10 bases fit TRBD2. CDR1 is DFQATT and CDR2 is SNEGSKA in the germline V gene (reference sequence). J was trimmed by 4 bases and V by 3 bases; bases with no gene match: 10. The CDR3 is 16 amino acids. CDR3 DNA: TGCAGTGCTAGCCCTATGAGCGGGGGGGGGGCAGATACGCAGTATTTT. Translation gives CSASPMSGGGADTQYF.

This clonotype occurred a few times. The genes are TRBV6-5 and TRBJ2-3, with TRBD2 matching 7 bases. The ends lost 2 bases at V and 2 bases at J; junction bases unmatched: 4. Germline lookup yields CDR1 MNHEY and CDR2 SVGAGI. The length of the CDR3 is 15 residues. In DNA form, the CDR3 reads TGTGCCAGCAGTTACGGGGGACTACTCACAGATACGCAGTATTTT. Residues: CASSYGGLLTDTQYF.

The chain is built from TRBV7-9 and TRBJ2-5; 10 positions match TRBD2. Trimming cost V 6 bases and J 5 bases; bases outside gene matches: 12. CDR1 is SEHNR and CDR2 is FQNEAQ in the germline V gene (reference sequence). The length of the CDR3 is 16 residues. The CDR3 bases are TGTGCCAGCAGTACGACTAGCGGGCTGGGATGGGAGACCCAGTACTTC. Translating gives CASSTTSGLGWETQYF.

This clonotype has at least ten counts. The CDR3 bases are TGTGCCAGCAGAAGACTGCCTGGCTACGAGCAGTACTTC. Its protein product is CASRRLPGYEQYF. V is TRBV28 and J is TRBJ2-7; unclear D gene. V was pared by 6 bases and J by 3 bases, with 12 bases between. The CDR3 covers 13 residues. Germline assignment: CDR1 MDHEN and CDR2 SYDVKM.

This clonotype occurred a few times. This chain joins TRBV11-3 and TRBJ2-1, with D possibly called TRBD1 or TRBD2 (7 bases each). This CDR3 is 13 amino acids long. V was pared by 4 bases and J by 9 bases, with 13 bases between. Germline values: CDR1 SGHNT, CDR2 YENEEA. Written as DNA, the CDR3 is TGTGCCAGCAGCTGGGGAGGGGGCGGTGAGCAGTTCTTC. Encoded protein: CASSWGGGGEQFF.

Many counts were recorded for this clonotype. The V call is TRBV28, the J call TRBJ1-1; D remains unclear. Trimming shortened V by 4 bases and J by 1 base, and 10 bases separated the two germline ends. CDR1 and CDR2 (germline): MDHEN, SYDVKM. This CDR3 spans 14 amino acids. The CDR3: CASSSPGRNTEAFF. The CDR3 DNA reads TGTGCCAGCAGTTCCCCCGGCAGGAACACTGAAGCTTTCTTT.

The chain recombines TRBV6-5 with TRBJ1-2; tentatively, D is TRBD1 (5 bases). The germline CDR1 and CDR2 sequences are MNHEY and SVGAGI. CDR3 length equals 14 residues. V was trimmed by 0 bases and J by 4 bases, leaving 9 bases between them. This CDR3 is CASSYSGALYGYTF. CDR3 DNA sequence: TGTGCCAGCAGTTACTCAGGGGCCCTCTATGGCTACACCTTC.

The V call is TRBV9, the J call TRBJ1-2; tentatively, D is TRBD1 (6 bases). The CDR3 covers 17 residues. Germline lookup yields CDR1 SGDLS and CDR2 YYNGEE. V dropped 3 bases and J dropped 4 bases, with 22 bases sitting between them. In DNA, the CDR3 is TGTGCCAGCAGCGCCCCCGGGGACACCACGGGGCTCTATGGCTACACCTTC. This encodes CASSAPGDTTGLYGYTF.

This clonotype was picked up many times. The chain has TRBV3-1 and TRBJ1-4; D is unclear. The germline V and J ends were trimmed by 0 bases and 7 bases, with 12 bases remaining between them. Germline CDR1 and CDR2: LGHDT and YNNKEL (reference sequence). The CDR3 consists of 15 residues. DNA of the CDR3: TGTGCCAGCAGCCAAGACGAGGGCATCGGTGAAAAACTGTTTTTT. It is translated as CASSQDEGIGEKLFF.

This clonotype was counted between two and nine times. The chain has TRBV18 and TRBJ2-5; D possibly corresponds to TRBD2 (6 bases). The CDR3 has 13 amino acids. Trimming left V 5 bases short and J 7 bases short, with 14 bases between. CDR1 KGHSH and CDR2 LQKENI come from the germline V gene. The CDR3 region has the DNA TGTGCCAGCTCATCCGGGAGCCCGGGGACCCAGTACTTC. Its protein product is CASSSGSPGTQYF.

The chain combines TRBV6-1 with TRBJ2-3, with 7 bases aligning to TRBD2. Trimming cost V 3 bases and J 1 base; bases outside gene matches: 19. Germline lookup yields CDR1 MNHNS and CDR2 SASEGT. CDR3 length: 20 amino acids. The CDR3 loop is CASSDEQFAGVLLRTDTQYF. CDR3 DNA: TGTGCCAGCAGTGACGAACAGTTTGCGGGAGTCCTACTCCGCACAGATACGCAGTATTTT.